This entry concerns a single TCR beta chain. CDR1 and CDR2 (germline): SGHDT, YYEEEE. With 4 bases removed from V and 1 base from J, the gap between germline ends came to 5 bases. CDR3 length: 12 residues. Here immunoSEQ multiplex PCR was the method, and the copy in TCRdb shows in-frame clones only, minus some. The sample shows about 260,000 clones, about nine tenths of them seen only once. This entry comes from a study of blood T cell repertoires in COVID-19. Study as a whole: Some COVID-19 samples were acute and others convalescent; all came from the United States, Italy and Spain. T cells, B-cell-depleted T cells, or PBMCs supplied cDNA or gDNA.

The source material was peripheral blood. The source of this sequence is a woman aged 40 to 50 who had recovered from COVID-19. The V and J genes are TRBV5-6 and TRBJ1-2; D not resolved. In nucleotides, the CDR3 is TGTGCCAGCAGCCTCTTTAACTATGGCTACACCTTC. Translating gives CASSLFNYGYTF.